Sequencing of this T cell receptor (beta chain) was carried out in a study of T cell changes during pregnancy in multiple sclerosis. The data were produced by immunoSEQ multiplex PCR, yet TCRdb's version contains in-frame clones alone and is incomplete. This table holds some 60,000 clones, 93% found once. CDR1 SEHNR and CDR2 FQNEAQ come from the germline V gene (reference sequence). V lost 8 bases to trimming and J lost 2 bases, with 12 bases between them. The CDR3 consists of 13 residues. The sample was peripheral blood, taken after pregnancy. The TCR sequence derives from a female donor with multiple sclerosis, enrolled in a pregnancy study. This rearrangement joins TRBV7-9 to TRBJ1-1, with D possibly being TRBD1 (6 bases). CDR3 sequence reads: CASGRGGNTEAFF. The DNA of the CDR3 is TGTGCCAGCGGCCGAGGGGGAAACACTGAAGCTTTCTTT.